This TCR beta chain was identified during a study of OX40 agonist ivuxolimab in advanced cancers. The CDR3 is 17 amino acids. Germline CDR1 is LGHNT and CDR2 is FRNRAP. J gave up 1 base and V 5 bases, and 10 bases lay outside the gene matches. Clones were sequenced by immunoSEQ multiplex PCR, and TCRdb holds only the in-frame ones, with some missing. This sample has 45,000 to 65,000 clones, with around 86% found just once. This TCR derives from an adult with an advanced solid tumor such as melanoma, head and neck, liver or kidney cancer. The specimen was CD4+ or CD8+ T cells sorted from blood, collected in a trial of the OX40 agonist ivuxolimab. V and J are TRBV12-5 and TRBJ2-2, with 7 nucleotides matching TRBD2. The CDR3 DNA sequence: TGTGCTAGTGGTACAACCACAGCGGGAAGGAACACCGGGGAGCTGTTTTTT. Its translation: CASGTTTAGRNTGELFF. The full variable domain, its missing parts supplied by reference TRBV12-5 and TRBJ2-2, is DARVTQTPRHKVTEMGQEVTMRCQPILGHNTVFWYRQTMMQGLELLAYFRNRAPLDDSGMPKDRFSAEMPDATLATLKIQPSEPRDSAVYFCASGTTTAGRNTGELFFGEGSRLTVL.